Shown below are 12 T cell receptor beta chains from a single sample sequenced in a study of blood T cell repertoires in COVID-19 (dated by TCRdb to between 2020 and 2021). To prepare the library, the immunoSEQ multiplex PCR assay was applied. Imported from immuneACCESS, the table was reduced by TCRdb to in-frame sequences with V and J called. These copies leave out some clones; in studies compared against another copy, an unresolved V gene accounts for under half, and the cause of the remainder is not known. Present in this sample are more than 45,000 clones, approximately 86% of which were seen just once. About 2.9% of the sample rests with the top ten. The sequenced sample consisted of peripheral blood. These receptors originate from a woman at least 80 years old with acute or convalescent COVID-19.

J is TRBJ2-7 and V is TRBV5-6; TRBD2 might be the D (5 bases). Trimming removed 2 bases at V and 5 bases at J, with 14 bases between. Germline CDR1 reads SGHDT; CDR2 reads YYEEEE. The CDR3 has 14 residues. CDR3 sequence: CASSFPLGSHEQYF. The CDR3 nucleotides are TGTGCCAGCAGCTTCCCGCTAGGGAGTCACGAGCAGTACTTC.

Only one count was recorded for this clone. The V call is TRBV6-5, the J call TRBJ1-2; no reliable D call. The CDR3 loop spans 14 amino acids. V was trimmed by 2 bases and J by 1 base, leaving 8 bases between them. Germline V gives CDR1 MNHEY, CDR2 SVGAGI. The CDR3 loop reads CASSYSRGNYGYTF. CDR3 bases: TGTGCCAGCAGTTACAGCCGGGGTAACTATGGCTACACCTTC.

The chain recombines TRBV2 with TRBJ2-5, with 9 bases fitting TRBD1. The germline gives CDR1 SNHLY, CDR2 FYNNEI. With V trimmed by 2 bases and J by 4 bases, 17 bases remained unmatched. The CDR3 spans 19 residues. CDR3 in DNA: TGTGCCAGCAGTGAACCTCTTGTGGGGACAGGGAGTCCGGGAGAGACCCAGTACTTC. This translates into CASSEPLVGTGSPGETQYF.

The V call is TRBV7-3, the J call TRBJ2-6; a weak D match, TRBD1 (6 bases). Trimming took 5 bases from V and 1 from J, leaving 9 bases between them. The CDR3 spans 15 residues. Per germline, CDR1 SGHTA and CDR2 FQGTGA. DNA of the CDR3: TGTGCCAGCAGCCCTGGACAGTCTGGGGCCAACGTCCTGACTTTC. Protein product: CASSPGQSGANVLTF.

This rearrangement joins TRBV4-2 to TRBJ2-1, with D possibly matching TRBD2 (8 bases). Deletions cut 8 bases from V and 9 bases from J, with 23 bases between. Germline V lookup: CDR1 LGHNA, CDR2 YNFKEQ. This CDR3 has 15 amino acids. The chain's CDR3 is CASGLRGRGDGEQFF. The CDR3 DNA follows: TGTGCCAGCGGCCTTAGGGGGCGGGGGGACGGTGAGCAGTTCTTC.

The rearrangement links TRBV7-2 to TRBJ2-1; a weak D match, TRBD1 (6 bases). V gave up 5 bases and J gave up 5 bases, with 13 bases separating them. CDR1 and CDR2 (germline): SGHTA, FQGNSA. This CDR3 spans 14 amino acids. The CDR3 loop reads CASSNRTVNNEQFF. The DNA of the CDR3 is TGTGCCAGCAGCAACCGGACAGTAAACAATGAGCAGTTCTTC.

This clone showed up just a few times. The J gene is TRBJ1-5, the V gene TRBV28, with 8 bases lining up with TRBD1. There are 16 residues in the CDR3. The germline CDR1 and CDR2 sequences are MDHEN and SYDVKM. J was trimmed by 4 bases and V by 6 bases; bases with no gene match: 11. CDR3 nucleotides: TGTGCCAGCAGCCGAAGGACAGGGACAGGAAATCAGCCCCAGCATTTT. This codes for CASSRRTGTGNQPQHF.

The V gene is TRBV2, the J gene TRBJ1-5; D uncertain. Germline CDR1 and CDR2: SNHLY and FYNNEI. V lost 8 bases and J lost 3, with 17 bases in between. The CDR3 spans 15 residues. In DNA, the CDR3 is TGTGCCAGCGCGGGCCCTGGTTCGCTCAATCAGCCCCAGCATTTT. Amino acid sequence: CASAGPGSLNQPQHF.

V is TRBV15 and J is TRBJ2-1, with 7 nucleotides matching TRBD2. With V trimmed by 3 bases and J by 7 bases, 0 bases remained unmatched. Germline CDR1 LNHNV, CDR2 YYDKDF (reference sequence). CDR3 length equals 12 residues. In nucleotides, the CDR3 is TGTGCCACCAGCAGGGGGGGGAATGAGCAGTTCTTC. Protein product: CATSRGGNEQFF.

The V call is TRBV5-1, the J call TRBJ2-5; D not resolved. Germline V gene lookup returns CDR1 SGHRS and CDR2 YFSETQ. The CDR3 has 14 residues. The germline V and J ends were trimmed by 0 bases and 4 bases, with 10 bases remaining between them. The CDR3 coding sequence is TGCGCCAGCAGCTTGGAATTTGGCGGAGAGACCCAGTACTTC. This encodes CASSLEFGGETQYF. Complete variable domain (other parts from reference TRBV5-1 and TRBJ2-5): KAGVTQTPRYLIKTRGQQVTLSCSPISGHRSVSWYQQTPGQGLQFLFEYFSETQRNKGNFPGRFSGRQFSNSRSEMNVSTLELGDSALYLCASSLEFGGETQYFGPGTRLLVL.

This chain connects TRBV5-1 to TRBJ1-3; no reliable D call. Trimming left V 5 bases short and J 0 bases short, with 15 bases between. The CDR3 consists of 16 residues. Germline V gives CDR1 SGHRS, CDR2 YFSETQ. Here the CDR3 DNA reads TGCGCCAGCAGTCCCGGGATCCTAAACTCTGGAAACACCATATATTTT. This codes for CASSPGILNSGNTIYF.

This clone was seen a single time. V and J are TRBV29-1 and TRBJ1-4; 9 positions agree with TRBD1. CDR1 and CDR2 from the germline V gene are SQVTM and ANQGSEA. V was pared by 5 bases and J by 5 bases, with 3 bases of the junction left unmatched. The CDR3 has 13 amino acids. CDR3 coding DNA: TGCAGCGTTCTCGGGACAGGGAATGAAAAACTGTTTTTT. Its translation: CSVLGTGNEKLFF.